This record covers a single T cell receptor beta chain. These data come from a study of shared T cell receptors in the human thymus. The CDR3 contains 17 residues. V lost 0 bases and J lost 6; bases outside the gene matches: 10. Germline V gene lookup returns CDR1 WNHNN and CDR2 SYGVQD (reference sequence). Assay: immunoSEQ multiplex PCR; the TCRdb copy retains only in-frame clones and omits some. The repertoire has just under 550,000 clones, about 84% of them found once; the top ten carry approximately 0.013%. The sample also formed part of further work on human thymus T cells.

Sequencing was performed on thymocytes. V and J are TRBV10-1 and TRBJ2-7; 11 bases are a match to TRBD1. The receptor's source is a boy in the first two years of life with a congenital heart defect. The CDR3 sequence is CASSESFSDRGLGEQYF. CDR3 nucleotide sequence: TGCGCCAGCAGTGAGTCGTTTTCGGACAGGGGGCTTGGCGAGCAGTACTTC.